This passage covers 4 T cell receptor beta chains from one sample sequenced in a study of blood T cell repertoires in COVID-19. Clones were sequenced by immunoSEQ multiplex PCR, and TCRdb holds only the in-frame ones, with some missing. The table shows fewer than 60,000 clones, with 75% to 90% occurring only once. The source material was peripheral blood. Every receptor here comes from a human donor with acute or convalescent COVID-19. The donor label of this sample is uncertain.

The chain combines TRBV14 with TRBJ2-6, with 8 positions matching TRBD1. The CDR3 spans 15 residues. CDR1 and CDR2 (germline): SGHDN, FVKESK. Unmatched junction bases numbered 4, after V lost 5 bases and J lost 4 bases. CDR3 region: CASSNRGTGANVLTF. CDR3 sequence (DNA): TGTGCCAGCAGCAACAGGGGGACCGGGGCCAACGTCCTGACTTTC.

This rearrangement joins TRBV5-6 to TRBJ2-3, with TRBD1 matching over 9 bases. The ends lost 1 base at V and 4 bases at J; junction bases unmatched: 7. CDR3 length: 16 amino acids. The V gene's germline CDR1 is SGHDT and CDR2 YYEEEE. The CDR3: CASSLSKDRGADTQYF. The DNA of the CDR3 is TGTGCCAGCAGCTTGTCCAAGGACAGGGGAGCAGATACGCAGTATTTT.

The genes are TRBV3-1 (or the pseudogene TRBV3-2) and TRBJ2-2; 7 bases align to TRBD2. Per the germline V gene, CDR1 is LGHDT and CDR2 is YNNKEL (reference sequence). J gave up 5 bases and V 2 bases, and 8 bases lay outside the gene matches. The CDR3 length is 16 residues. CDR3 protein: CASSQPVAGGTGELFF. The CDR3 DNA follows: TGTGCCAGCAGCCAACCTGTAGCGGGCGGAACCGGGGAGCTGTTTTTT.

Points on this clone: At one end the junction does not follow the germline gene, possibly because of a read error. V and J are TRBV2 and TRBJ2-7, with 9 positions matching TRBD1. The CDR3 length is 12 residues. Germline CDR1 SNHLY, CDR2 FYNNEI. CDR3 residues: CASSFLTGGIGF. DNA for the CDR3: TGTGCCAGCAGTTTCCTGACAGGGGGTATAGGCTTC.